Sequencing of this T cell receptor (beta chain) was carried out in a study of regulatory T cells in long-lasting Graves disease (dated by TCRdb to about 2021). A note on the overall study: Persistent Graves' disease was defined as antithyroid drug treatment for over 5 years with persistently positive TSH receptor autoantibodies. In the clinical cohort, patients with persistent Graves' disease had used antithyroid drugs for an average of about 9.4 years. Patients with persistent Graves' disease were compared with patients with newly diagnosed Graves' disease using TCR sequencing and RNA sequencing of peripheral blood. The study was conducted in China and was registered as a clinical trial. A total of about 33 samples underwent TCR sequencing, from around 13 patients with persistent Graves' disease and approximately 20 patients with newly diagnosed Graves' disease. Study-level results and caveats: Sequencing and analysis were limited to the TCR beta chain. Because the primary lesion, thyroid tissue, could not be accessed, the study looked at peripheral blood alone. Persistent Graves' disease patients showed lower TCR Shannon entropy and fewer highly expanded clones than newly diagnosed patients, suggesting clonal expansion. A larger number of public clonotypes was shared among persistent patients (about 2,700) than among newly diagnosed patients (more than 850). The authors acknowledged the small sample size as a limitation that may reduce accuracy. TRBV28, TRBJ1-2 and TRBJ2-5 were preferentially used in persistent disease, while TRBV20-1 and TRBJ2-1 were favored in newly diagnosed disease.

Receptor amplification or capture employed multiplex PCR. The sequencer was an Illumina HiSeq 4000. To build TCR beta libraries, CDR3 regions were amplified by Arm-PCR using iRepertoire HTBI primers. Before sequencing, the PCR products went through gel purification. For the original study's pipeline: Across samples, about 63 TRBV and roughly 15 TRBJ segments were identified and used for gene usage analysis of CDR3 amino acid clonotypes. COPE and FqMerger were used to merge filtered high-quality paired reads into contigs. Contigs were aligned with BLAST to IMGT TRBV, TRBD and TRBJ reference genes, and CDR3 was defined per IMGT. Any clonotype with a frequency above 0.1% was classified as a highly expanded clone. Repertoire diversity was measured by Shannon entropy, and V-J evenness by the Gini coefficient. Public clonotypes were defined as clonotypes shared by more than one individual. TCRdb itself trimmed the public reads at Q25 with fastp, ran MiXCR and retained productive beta chains. CDR3 protein duplicates are merged, each entry listing the most common genes and DNA. The V and J calls reflect TCRdb's pipeline rather than the authors' work. A total of 390,000 or so distinct CDR3 sequences appear in this sample, roughly 20% of them only once. The ten largest clones add up to approximately 28% of the sample.

The CDR3, cysteine through phenylalanine, is 15 amino acids long. The kept DNA is CDR3 alone, 45 bases in frame from the first base. V loses 6 bases at its end and J loses 7 bases; junction bases beyond the gene matches: 7. Looking up the germline V gene yields CDR1 MDHEN and CDR2 SYDVKM. This clonotype was counted ten times or more. No cognate antigen has been identified for it. No clone much larger than this one lies a single base away; base qualities are absent. The meaning of the sample's time point label: persistent/refractory GD, antithyroid drugs over 5 years with positive TRAb. For both TCR sequencing and RNA sequencing, RNA was extracted from PBMCs using TRIzol. Graves' disease was diagnosed according to American Thyroid Association guidelines. Patients for the study were recruited at an endocrinology department in Xi'an, China. From each patient, 7.5 to 10 milliliters of peripheral blood was collected into an EDTA anticoagulant tube. Ficoll Paque Plus density gradient separation was used to isolate PBMCs, and no additional T cell sorting was done. An Agilent 2100 Bioanalyzer and agarose gel were used to assess RNA quality, and a NanoDrop 2000 was used to measure RNA concentration.

The chain joins TRBV28 to TRBJ1-5; 12 bases in the junction line up with TRBD1. The sequence came from a middle-aged woman with Graves disease. Donor details come from another sample of the same person, matched by shared clones. The input for sequencing was peripheral blood mononuclear cells (PBMCs), taken when the disease was refractory, from a patient treated with antithyroid drugs. CDR3 region: CASSRGGTGGQPQHF. In nucleotides, the sequence is TGTGCCAGCAGCCGGGGAGGGACAGGGGGCCAGCCCCAGCATTTT. Full variable domain (CDR3 extended with the reference TRBV28 and TRBJ1-5 proteins): DVKVTQSSRYLVKRTGEKVFLECVQDMDHENMFWYRQDPGLGLRLIYFSYDVKMKEKGDIPEGYSVSREKKERFSLILESASTNQTSMYLCASSRGGTGGQPQHFGDGTRLSIL.